This entry features one T cell receptor beta chain sequence. Its specificity is not known. Vbeta (60) and Jbeta (13) primers were used in the PCR. The repertoire was sequenced with immunoSEQ multiplex PCR; TCRdb's copy has only in-frame clones and lacks some. Of 100,000 to 150,000 clones in the sample, approximately 75% are singletons; the top ten hold approximately 3.8%. The data belong to a study of cytomegalovirus exposure and HLA in healthy donors. Study results and caveats: Reports indicated that the classifier achieved high specificity and sensitivity in diagnosing cytomegalovirus status. When analyzed later, a missense DCLRE1C variant was found to be linked to TCR beta V- and J-gene trimming. 87-base-pair reads could not separate some V segments, including TRBV6-2 and TRBV6-3.

This CDR3 has 18 residues. The V call is TRBV21-1, the J call TRBJ2-7; the DNA was not compared with TRBD1, the D call given in the table. TRBV21-1 is listed as a pseudogene. Sequencing was performed on PBMCs. This clonotype was obtained from a man aged 25 to 40 in good health and CMV-seronegative. CDR3 DNA sequence: TGTGCCAGCAGACGAACAGGGGGGGAATCTCTATTCTCCTACGAGCAGTACTTC. Translation gives CASRRTGGESLFSYEQYF.